This T cell receptor (beta chain) emerged from a study of cytomegalovirus exposure and HLA in healthy donors. Broader study findings: With later analysis, a missense DCLRE1C variant became linked to TCR beta V- and J-gene trimming.

Trimming removed 3 bases from V and 2 bases from J, with 10 bases in between. The CDR3 loop spans 15 amino acids. CDR1 is KGHSH and CDR2 is LQKENI in the germline V gene. Donors sampled were nominally healthy, though unrecorded immune exposures were likely. A multiplex PCR was run with 60 Vbeta primers and 13 Jbeta primers. Sequencing used immunoSEQ multiplex PCR; TCRdb keeps in-frame clones, though not all of them. The sample contains 120,000 or so clones, over 60% of which appear only once. As for this clone: What it binds is not known.

The source material was PBMCs. V is TRBV18 and J is TRBJ1-4; tentative D call: TRBD1 (6 bases). This TCR was sampled from a woman between 55 and 75 years old in good health and CMV-seropositive. The DNA for the CDR3 is TGTGCCAGCTCACCGCGACAGGCTACTAATGAAAAACTGTTTTTT. It codes for CASSPRQATNEKLFF.